This TCR beta chain was sequenced for a study of cytomegalovirus exposure and HLA in healthy donors. Both 60 Vbeta primers and 13 Jbeta primers went into the PCR. Clones were read by immunoSEQ multiplex PCR, and TCRdb kept only the in-frame ones, dropping some. The sample yields fewer than 250,000 clones, approximately 88% seen once. This CDR3 has 14 amino acids. V was cut by 3 bases and J by 0 bases, with 10 bases left in between. Per germline, CDR1 SGHRS and CDR2 YFSETQ. Whole-study findings and limits: In a later analysis, V- and J-gene trimming of beta chains associated with a DCLRE1C missense variant, replicated independently. Clonal expansion, a later analysis showed, was greater in HLA-associated TCR beta chains than in equally common others. Later on, an analysis showed TCR association rates differing by HLA locus, with DRB1 the most and HLA-C the fewest.

Points on this clone: Its matching antigen is unknown.

The specimen was PBMCs. The sequence was collected from a boy aged 2 to 10 in good health and CMV-seronegative. V usage is TRBV5-1 and J usage is TRBJ2-7; tentatively, D is TRBD1 (6 bases). The CDR3 is CASSSTGRSYEQYF. CDR3 bases: TGCGCCAGCAGCTCCACAGGGCGCTCCTACGAGCAGTACTTC.